The 31 T cell receptor beta chains given below trace back to one sample, sequenced in a study of T cells after yellow fever vaccination. MiXCR, run by TCRdb on the 5' RACE reads, gives a single entry per CDR3 protein. The sample contains some 420,000 distinct CDR3 sequences, under 20% of which appear only once. The sequenced sample was PBMCs, obtained before the yellow fever booster vaccination. These receptors were taken from a man aged 18 to 35 who received the YFV17D yellow fever vaccine.

Only a few counts were recorded for this clonotype. This chain joins TRBV20-1 and TRBJ2-1; D call uncertain. CDR3 length equals 14 residues. Germline-derived CDR1 and CDR2 are DFQATT and SNEGSKA (reference sequence). Trimming removed 0 bases at V and 0 bases at J, with 6 bases between. In DNA, the CDR3 is TGCAGTGCTAGAGACTCGTACTCCTACAATGAGCAGTTCTTC. Translated, it gives CSARDSYSYNEQFF.

In DNA form, the CDR3 reads TGCGCCAGCAGACACACCATTGGGGTCGGTAATTCACCCCTCCACTTT. This encodes CASRHTIGVGNSPLHF. The chain uses TRBV10-2 and TRBJ1-6; no clear D gene. V was pared by 6 bases and J by 6 bases, with 18 bases between. Germline loops: CDR1 WSHSY, CDR2 SAAADI. The CDR3 runs to 16 residues.

The genes are TRBV6-6 and TRBJ2-7; D unresolved. Trimming left V 4 bases short and J 0 bases short, with 16 bases between. CDR3 length: 16 residues. Germline CDR1 and CDR2: MNHNY and SVGAGI (reference sequence). In DNA, the CDR3 is TGTGCCAGCAGTTCTTCCAACTCCCAATTCTCCTACGAGCAGTACGTC. Translating it yields CASSSSNSQFSYEQYV.

This clonotype was detected a few times. The chain recombines TRBV30 with TRBJ2-1, with 10 bases lining up with TRBD2. Germline V gives CDR1 GTSNPN, CDR2 SVGIG (reference sequence). V dropped 5 bases and J dropped 8; count of bases not matched to a gene: 3. CDR3 size: 12 residues. The CDR3 DNA follows: TGTGCCTGGCAGCGGGGGGGTGATGAGCAGTTCTTC. Protein: CAWQRGGDEQFF.

This clonotype was seen a few times. The chain is built from TRBV9 and TRBJ2-1; the match to TRBD2 covers 7 bases. The germline gives CDR1 SGDLS, CDR2 YYNGEE. V shed 0 bases, J shed 7 bases, and the junction held 4 bases outside the gene matches. The CDR3 extends over 14 amino acids. In DNA, the CDR3 is TGTGCCAGCAGCGTAGTCCAGGGAGGGAATGAGCAGTTCTTC. Its protein product is CASSVVQGGNEQFF.

This clonotype has a handful of counts. The chain links TRBV7-9 to TRBJ2-1, with D uncertain. Per the germline V gene, CDR1 is SEHNR and CDR2 is FQNEAQ (reference sequence). V shed 1 base and J shed 5 bases, with 12 bases lying between them. The CDR3 extends over 15 amino acids. The CDR3 region has the DNA TGTGCCAGCAGCTTAGTGGGCCAGTACCACAATGAGCAGTTCTTC. Its translation: CASSLVGQYHNEQFF.

This clonotype occurred a few times. The J gene is TRBJ2-1, the V gene TRBV5-1; D not resolved. This CDR3 spans 13 amino acids. In germline, CDR1 is SGHRS, CDR2 YFSETQ. V lost 3 bases and J lost 4, with 8 bases in between. CDR3 nucleotide sequence: TGCGCCAGCAGCTACAGACAATACAATGAGCAGTTCTTC. Translating gives CASSYRQYNEQFF.

There are a few counts of this clonotype. DNA for the CDR3: TGCAGTGCTAGAGAGGGAAGCGGGGGGTTACTCAATGAGCAGTTCTTC. Translating it yields CSAREGSGGLLNEQFF. V and J are TRBV20-1 and TRBJ2-1; TRBD2 matches at 9 bases. Germline V gene sequence: CDR1 DFQATT, CDR2 SNEGSKA (reference sequence). V lost 0 bases to trimming and J lost 6 bases; unmatched junction nucleotides: 9. The length of the CDR3 is 16 residues.

This clonotype was observed a handful of times. The chain joins TRBV9 to TRBJ1-1; D remains ambiguous. The V end lost 0 bases, the J end lost 1 base, and 10 bases lay between the germline ends. The CDR3 extends over 15 amino acids. Germline V lookup: CDR1 SGDLS, CDR2 YYNGEE. CDR3 bases: TGTGCCAGCAGCGTAGAAAGGGAAGGGAACACTGAAGCTTTCTTT. Translation gives CASSVEREGNTEAFF.

This chain uses TRBV4-1 with TRBJ1-6, with D unresolved. Germline loops: CDR1 MGHRA, CDR2 YSYEKL. V shed 1 base and J shed 4 bases, with 2 bases lying between them. The CDR3 totals 13 residues. This chain's CDR3 is CASSQGYNSPLHF. In DNA form, the CDR3 reads TGCGCCAGCAGCCAAGGGTATAATTCACCCCTCCACTTT.

This clonotype was found a few times. The rearrangement joins TRBV7-3 to TRBJ2-1, with TRBD1 matching over 9 bases. CDR1 and CDR2 (germline): SGHTA, FQGTGA. There are 17 residues in the CDR3. The V gene end was trimmed by 2 bases and the J gene end by 10 bases; junction bases not matched to a gene: 15. Here the CDR3 reads CASSLSSGWDRAREQFF. In DNA, the CDR3 is TGTGCCAGCAGCTTATCGAGTGGGTGGGACAGGGCTCGCGAGCAGTTCTTC.

This clonotype was counted many times. The chain joins TRBV20-1 to TRBJ1-2; the D is unclear. V lost 0 bases and J lost 1, with 0 bases in between. This CDR3 has 11 residues. Germline V lookup: CDR1 DFQATT, CDR2 SNEGSKA (reference sequence). The CDR3 loop reads CSARDNYGYTF. CDR3 in DNA: TGCAGTGCTAGAGATAACTATGGCTACACCTTC.

This clonotype turned up a few times. The chain recombines TRBV11-3 with TRBJ1-5; 7 nucleotides match TRBD1. The CDR3 is made up of 14 amino acids. Germline V gene lookup returns CDR1 SGHNT and CDR2 YENEEA. Trimming cost V 5 bases and J 3 bases; bases outside gene matches: 4. This CDR3 reads CASSRDRFNQPQHF. In nucleotides, the CDR3 is TGTGCCAGCAGCCGGGACAGATTCAATCAGCCCCAGCATTTT.

The chain links TRBV7-9 to TRBJ2-7; a weak D match, TRBD1 (7 bases). V lost 5 bases, J lost 6 bases, and 14 bases lay in between. The CDR3 spans 13 residues. The V gene's germline CDR1 is SEHNR and CDR2 FQNEAQ (reference sequence). CDR3 nucleotide sequence: TGTGCCAGCAGCCCAGGGGGGACAGTCGAGCAGTACTTC. Amino acids: CASSPGGTVEQYF.

This clonotype was detected many times. CDR3 coding DNA: TGCGCCAGCAGCCCGGGCGCGGTTAGCACAGATACGCAGTATTTT. Translating gives CASSPGAVSTDTQYF. The rearrangement links TRBV5-1 to TRBJ2-3; no definite D call. CDR1 SGHRS and CDR2 YFSETQ come from the germline V gene. V was pared by 4 bases and J by 0 bases, with 12 bases between. The CDR3 length is 15 residues. Based on the CDR3 plus reference TRBV5-1 and TRBJ2-3, the full variable domain is KAGVTQTPRYLIKTRGQQVTLSCSPISGHRSVSWYQQTPGQGLQFLFEYFSETQRNKGNFPGRFSGRQFSNSRSEMNVSTLELGDSALYLCASSPGAVSTDTQYFGPGTRLTVL.

This chain links TRBV27 with TRBJ1-5; D possibly corresponds to TRBD1 (5 bases). The CDR3 is made up of 14 amino acids. The V gene lost 6 bases and the J gene lost 7 bases, with 16 bases spanning the gap. Germline assignment: CDR1 MNHEY and CDR2 SMNVEV (reference sequence). CDR3 nucleotide sequence: TGTGCCAGCAGCCCGGAGGGGCTGAGGCAGCCCCAGCATTTT. Protein sequence: CASSPEGLRQPQHF.

CDR3 in DNA: TGTGCCAGCAGTGAAGAATGGGGTAAAGGAGCCAAAAACATTCAGTACTTC. Residues: CASSEEWGKGAKNIQYF. The V call is TRBV6-1, the J call TRBJ2-4; D is uncertain. Trimming shortened V by 1 base and J by 0 bases, and 13 bases separated the two germline ends. This CDR3 has 17 amino acids. The germline V gene has CDR1 MNHNS and CDR2 SASEGT.

The chain recombines TRBV6-5 with TRBJ1-6, with D perhaps TRBD1 (5 bases). V was clipped by 5 bases and J by 9 bases, with 17 bases between them. The germline CDR1 and CDR2 sequences are MNHEY and SVGAGI. CDR3 length equals 15 residues. The CDR3 region has the DNA TGTGCCAGCAGTACCTTGGGGAAGGGGACTTCACCCCTCCACTTT. Amino acids: CASSTLGKGTSPLHF.

This clonotype was detected many times. The chain uses TRBV5-1 and TRBJ1-1; unclear D gene. V dropped 1 base and J dropped 0 bases, with 10 bases sitting between them. Germline V gene sequence: CDR1 SGHRS, CDR2 YFSETQ. The CDR3 consists of 15 residues. The CDR3 protein is CASSLTVTMNTEAFF. In DNA form, the CDR3 reads TGCGCCAGCAGCTTGACCGTCACGATGAACACTGAAGCTTTCTTT.

For the CDR3, the DNA is TGTGCCAGCAGTTTTCTACCCACCCGGGAAAAACTGTTTTTT. Amino acids: CASSFLPTREKLFF. The chain has TRBV27 and TRBJ1-4, with D hard to call. V was shortened by 3 bases and J by 8 bases, with 13 bases between the two germline ends. This CDR3 has 14 amino acids. Germline CDR1 is MNHEY and CDR2 is SMNVEV (reference sequence).

V is TRBV6-5 and J is TRBJ1-1, with unresolved D. The CDR3 is made up of 13 amino acids. The V and J ends lost 7 bases and 0 bases respectively, with 9 bases between them. Germline values: CDR1 MNHEY, CDR2 SVGAGI. The CDR3 sequence: CASTTPLNTEAFF. CDR3 DNA sequence: TGTGCCAGCACCACCCCACTGAACACTGAAGCTTTCTTT.

This clonotype was seen at least ten times. The chain has TRBV20-1 and TRBJ2-4; no definite D call. CDR1 is DFQATT, CDR2 SNEGSKA, per germline (reference sequence). V lost 6 bases and J 0 bases, leaving 12 bases between the germline ends. CDR3 length: 14 amino acids. The DNA for the CDR3 is TGCAGTGCGATGACTGGTCTAGCCAAAAACATTCAGTACTTC. Translating gives CSAMTGLAKNIQYF.

A few counts support this clonotype. The V call is TRBV4-1, the J call TRBJ2-5; a possible D gene is TRBD1 (6 bases). Germline CDR1 and CDR2: MGHRA and YSYEKL. Trimming took 1 base from V and 1 from J, leaving 7 bases between them. This CDR3 has 14 amino acids. CDR3 sequence (DNA): TGCGCCAGCAGCCAAGGACAGGCCCAAGAGACCCAGTACTTC. This translates into CASSQGQAQETQYF.

The chain combines TRBV6-1 with TRBJ2-6; maybe TRBD1 (7 bases). Germline CDR1 MNHNS, CDR2 SASEGT. The CDR3 sequence is 17 residues long. V lost 6 bases, J lost 0 bases, and 15 bases lay in between. The CDR3 DNA reads as TGTGCCAGCAGGCGGGGACAGCAGTACTCTGGGGCCAACGTCCTGACTTTC. Encoded protein: CASRRGQQYSGANVLTF.

The chain has TRBV7-2 and TRBJ1-2; 8 bases are shared with TRBD1. Trimming took 4 bases from V and 2 from J; bases not matched to a gene: 6. Germline values: CDR1 SGHTA, CDR2 FQGNSA. The length of the CDR3 is 15 residues. Here the CDR3 reads CASSSFSGGNYGYTF. The DNA for the CDR3 is TGTGCCAGCAGCTCTTTTTCAGGGGGCAACTATGGCTACACCTTC.

This clonotype has just a few counts. The genes are TRBV5-6 and TRBJ2-3; D is undetermined. CDR3 length: 13 amino acids. V gave up 1 base and J gave up 6 bases, with 9 bases separating them. CDR1 is SGHDT, CDR2 YYEEEE, per germline. CDR3 in amino acids: CASSLTAADTQYF. In DNA form, the CDR3 reads TGTGCCAGCAGCTTGACAGCCGCGGATACGCAGTATTTT.

This chain connects TRBV2 to TRBJ2-7; D is unclear. Germline loops: CDR1 SNHLY, CDR2 FYNNEI. The V gene lost 10 bases and the J gene lost 6 bases, with 19 bases spanning the gap. The CDR3 sequence is 13 residues long. CDR3 residues: CATHRTERGEQYF. The CDR3 bases are TGTGCCACCCACCGGACCGAACGTGGCGAGCAGTACTTC.

The chain recombines TRBV7-2 with TRBJ1-1, with 8 nucleotides matching TRBD1. The V gene end was trimmed by 2 bases and the J gene end by 5 bases; junction bases not matched to a gene: 7. This CDR3 is built from 15 residues. The germline CDR1 and CDR2 sequences are SGHTA and FQGNSA. This CDR3 reads CASSLSWDRFTEAFF. The CDR3, as DNA: TGTGCCAGCAGCTTATCGTGGGACAGGTTTACTGAAGCTTTCTTT.

The V and J genes are TRBV24-1 and TRBJ1-2; no reliable D call. The CDR3 has 12 residues. Trimming removed 4 bases at V and 4 bases at J, with 6 bases between. The germline V gene encodes CDR1 KGHDR and CDR2 SFDVKD. In DNA form, the CDR3 reads TGTGCCACCAGTGACGACGGCTATGGCTACACCTTC. This translates into CATSDDGYGYTF.

This clonotype was observed a few times. This chain joins TRBV5-1 and TRBJ1-4; 7 nucleotides line up with TRBD1. V trimming: 2 bases; J trimming: 3 bases; junction bases outside the gene matches: 4. Germline V CDR1 and CDR2: SGHRS, YFSETQ. The CDR3 spans 15 residues. The CDR3 protein is CASSLATGSNEKLFF. The CDR3 coding sequence is TGCGCCAGCAGCTTAGCGACAGGGTCTAATGAAAAACTGTTTTTT.

The chain couples TRBV4-1 to TRBJ1-5; 9 bases match TRBD1. The CDR3 covers 14 residues. CDR1 is MGHRA, CDR2 YSYEKL, per germline. V lost 4 bases and J lost 5; bases outside the gene matches: 3. The CDR3 bases are TGCGCCAGCAGCCCAACAGGGGGCTATCAGCCCCAGCATTTT. Translated, it gives CASSPTGGYQPQHF.